This T cell receptor beta chain appears in the sequencing data of a study of blood T cell repertoires in COVID-19. Turning to the study itself: Samples representing acute and convalescent COVID-19 were sourced from the United States, Italy and Spain.

Authors' processing steps: Reference gene primer amplification yielded estimated nucleated cell counts. Libraries were prepared by immunoSEQ multiplex PCR; TCRdb keeps only in-frame clonotypes and omits some of them. V, J and clone size derive from that table, while D and trimming were established from the DNA sequence. The table records about 130,000 clones, about four fifths of them present only once. V was cut by 7 bases and J by 14 bases, with 15 bases left in between. CDR3 length: 12 residues. Germline V lookup: CDR1 WSHSY, CDR2 SAAADI. The clonotype originates from a woman aged 55-75 years with acute or convalescent COVID-19. This rearrangement joins TRBV10-2 to TRBJ1-6, with a tentative D call TRBD1 (5 bases). The sequenced sample consisted of peripheral blood. CDR3 nucleotide sequence: TGCGCCAGCAATGCGGGGGGATCAACCCTCCACTTT. The encoded protein is CASNAGGSTLHF.